A single T cell receptor (beta chain) is shown here with its context. The CDR3 totals 15 residues. Germline CDR1 and CDR2: MNHEY and SMNVEV (reference sequence). J was trimmed by 9 bases and V by 6 bases; bases with no gene match: 11. This sample stems from a study of blood T cell repertoires in COVID-19. At the level of the study: Sites across the United States, Italy and Spain contributed samples from acute and convalescent COVID-19.

Authors' processing steps: Amplification of reference gene primers provided the estimated nucleated cell counts. TCRdb's table, derived via immunoSEQ multiplex PCR, lists solely in-frame clones and lacks some. V, J and clone size were drawn from that table, and D and trimming were deduced from the DNA. Here the sample spans 200,000 to 250,000 clones, 70% to 90% being singletons. Participant-given clinical history determined each cohort assignment. Material for sequencing was PBMCs or T cells enriched from blood (not recorded which). This rearrangement joins TRBV27 to TRBJ2-1; 10 nucleotides agree with TRBD2. The TCR comes from a man aged 25-45 years who had recovered from COVID-19. For the CDR3, the DNA is TGTGCCAGCAGCGCCCGGGGGACTAGCGCCGGTGAGCAGTTCTTC. This encodes CASSARGTSAGEQFF.